What follows are 21 T cell receptor beta chains derived from one specimen sequenced in a study of blood T cell repertoires in COVID-19. The repertoire was sequenced with immunoSEQ multiplex PCR; TCRdb's copy has only in-frame clones and lacks some. The table has 210,000 or so clones, over 75% seen once. Input material: PBMCs or T cells enriched from blood (not recorded which). These receptors all stem from a young man with acute COVID-19.

The genes are TRBV3-1 (or the pseudogene TRBV3-2) and TRBJ2-1, with a tentative D call TRBD2 (7 bases). This CDR3 region has 16 residues. Germline values: CDR1 LGHDT, CDR2 YNNKEL (reference sequence). The V end lost 1 base, the J end lost 5 bases, and 15 bases lay between the germline ends. Here the CDR3 DNA reads TGTGCCAGCAGCCAAGTGGGGGGCCGGGGGGACAATGAGCAGTTCTTC. This gives the protein CASSQVGGRGDNEQFF.

This chain joins TRBV5-1 and TRBJ1-5; a weak D match, TRBD1 (5 bases). The CDR3 is 15 residues long. CDR1 and CDR2 from the germline V gene are SGHRS and YFSETQ. Trimming stripped 0 bases from V and 0 bases from J, with 7 bases between. The CDR3 loop is CASSLETDSNQPQHF. CDR3 in DNA: TGCGCCAGCAGCTTGGAGACAGATAGCAATCAGCCCCAGCATTTT. Looking up the rest from reference TRBV5-1 and TRBJ1-5 gives the full variable domain: KAGVTQTPRYLIKTRGQQVTLSCSPISGHRSVSWYQQTPGQGLQFLFEYFSETQRNKGNFPGRFSGRQFSNSRSEMNVSTLELGDSALYLCASSLETDSNQPQHFGDGTRLSIL.

The sample holds one count of this clone. This chain links TRBV19 with TRBJ2-1, with no clear D. The CDR3 sequence is 14 residues long. Per the germline V gene, CDR1 is LNHDA and CDR2 is SQIVND (reference sequence). Trimming removed 3 bases at V and 5 bases at J, with 11 bases between. The CDR3 DNA sequence: TGTGCCAGTAGTATTTATGAACAAAACAATGAGCAGTTCTTC. Protein: CASSIYEQNNEQFF. Combining the CDR3 with reference TRBV19 and TRBJ2-1 gives the whole variable domain DGGITQSPKYLFRKEGQNVTLSCEQNLNHDAMYWYRQDPGQGLRLIYYSQIVNDFQKGDIAEGYSVSREKKESFPLTVTSAQKNPTAFYLCASSIYEQNNEQFFGPGTRLTVL.

V gene TRBV19 combines with J gene TRBJ2-3, with a weak D call TRBD2 (6 bases). The CDR3 length is 16 residues. V lost 1 base and J 0 bases, leaving 11 bases between the germline ends. Germline CDR1 LNHDA, CDR2 SQIVND (reference sequence). CDR3 amino acids: CASSIGGGTSTDTQYF. DNA for the CDR3: TGTGCCAGTAGTATAGGAGGCGGGACTAGCACAGATACGCAGTATTTT.

The CDR3 loop reads CATSGASGKETQYF. CDR3 sequence (DNA): TGTGCCACCAGTGGGGCTAGCGGGAAAGAGACCCAGTACTTC. The gene calls are TRBV15 and TRBJ2-5; 9 nucleotides line up with TRBD2. CDR1 is LNHNV and CDR2 is YYDKDF in the germline V gene (reference sequence). The V gene end was trimmed by 6 bases and the J gene end by 3 bases; junction bases not matched to a gene: 5. This CDR3 has 14 amino acids.

This clone was recorded once. The chain has TRBV6-5 and TRBJ1-5; the match to TRBD1 covers 8 bases. The CDR3 totals 13 residues. The V gene's germline CDR1 is MNHEY and CDR2 SVGAGI. The junction had 7 bases not matched to a gene; V was cut back by 11 bases and J by 4 bases. The CDR3 loop reads CASRTGRNQPQHF. The CDR3 DNA sequence: TGTGCCTCCCGGACAGGGCGTAATCAGCCCCAGCATTTT.

This chain connects TRBV2 to TRBJ2-2; maybe TRBD1 (6 bases). The V end lost 6 bases, the J end lost 5 bases, and 13 bases lay between the germline ends. The CDR3 contains 14 residues. Germline CDR1 is SNHLY and CDR2 is FYNNEI. CDR3 amino acids: CASSPPTGTGELFF. The CDR3 DNA reads as TGTGCCAGCAGCCCCCCGACAGGAACCGGGGAGCTGTTTTTT. Full variable domain (remainder filled in from reference TRBV2 and TRBJ2-2): EPEVTQTPSHQVTQMGQEVILRCVPISNHLYFYWYRQILGQKVEFLVSFYNNEISEKSEIFDDQFSVERPDGSNFTLKIRSTKLEDSAMYFCASSPPTGTGELFFGEGSRLTVL.

The rearrangement links TRBV9 to TRBJ2-1, with TRBD2 matching over 13 bases. The length of the CDR3 is 16 residues. J gave up 7 bases and V 0 bases, and 4 bases lay outside the gene matches. CDR1 and CDR2 (germline): SGDLS, YYNGEE. The CDR3 DNA sequence: TGTGCCAGCAGCGTAGTGGGACTAGCGGGGTTAAATGAGCAGTTCTTC. This sequence encodes CASSVVGLAGLNEQFF.

This chain links TRBV5-5 with TRBJ2-3; D unresolved. Trimming shortened V by 3 bases and J by 4 bases, and 6 bases separated the two germline ends. Per the germline V gene, CDR1 is SGHKS and CDR2 is YYEKEE (reference sequence). The CDR3 has 12 amino acids. CDR3 nucleotides: TGTGCCAGCAGCTCTACGGCAGATACGCAGTATTTT. It specifies CASSSTADTQYF.

CDR3 in DNA: TGTGCCAGCAGTTTCAAGACAGCCGGGGGTGAAAAACTGTTTTTT. It yields the protein CASSFKTAGGEKLFF. This chain links TRBV27 with TRBJ1-4; D is perhaps TRBD1 (5 bases). Germline CDR1 reads MNHEY; CDR2 reads SMNVEV (reference sequence). The CDR3 contains 15 residues. Trimming took off 3 bases at V and 7 bases at J, with 15 bases between the two ends.

The chain employs TRBV2 and TRBJ1-2; 7 nucleotides match TRBD1. The V gene end was trimmed by 6 bases and the J gene end by 4 bases; junction bases not matched to a gene: 8. CDR3 size: 14 residues. The V gene's germline CDR1 is SNHLY and CDR2 FYNNEI. CDR3 nucleotides: TGTGCCAGCAGGAGAGGTACAGGGGCCTATGGCTACACCTTC. Protein sequence: CASRRGTGAYGYTF. Based on the CDR3 plus reference TRBV2 and TRBJ1-2, the full variable domain is EPEVTQTPSHQVTQMGQEVILRCVPISNHLYFYWYRQILGQKVEFLVSFYNNEISEKSEIFDDQFSVERPDGSNFTLKIRSTKLEDSAMYFCASRRGTGAYGYTFGSGTRLTVV.

The gene calls are TRBV7-6 and TRBJ1-5; no firm D call. V was trimmed by 2 bases and J by 0 bases, leaving 11 bases between them. CDR1 is SGHVS, CDR2 FNYEAQ, per germline. The length of the CDR3 is 16 residues. In nucleotides, the CDR3 is TGTGCCAGCAGCTTATTGGCCCCTCCTAGCAATCAGCCCCAGCATTTT. Protein product: CASSLLAPPSNQPQHF. The full variable domain, in which reference TRBV7-6 and TRBJ1-5 provide the parts outside the CDR3, is GAGVSQSPRYKVTKRGQDVALRCDPISGHVSLYWYRQALGQGPEFLTYFNYEAQQDKSGLPNDRFSAERPEGSISTLTIQRTEQRDSAMYRCASSLLAPPSNQPQHFGDGTRLSIL.

The V and J genes are TRBV3-1 (or the pseudogene TRBV3-2) and TRBJ2-3, with 9 bases identical to TRBD1. This CDR3 contains 16 residues. Germline V gene data show CDR1 as LGHDT and CDR2 as YNNKEL (reference sequence). The V gene end was trimmed by 3 bases and the J gene end by 4 bases; junction bases not matched to a gene: 8. Here the CDR3 reads CASSQGDRDWSDTQYF. The CDR3 bases are TGTGCCAGCAGCCAGGGGGACAGGGATTGGTCAGATACGCAGTATTTT.

The rearrangement uses TRBV3-1 (or the pseudogene TRBV3-2) and TRBJ2-5; perhaps TRBD2 as D (5 bases). The ends were cut back, 4 bases at V and 5 bases at J, with 14 bases in the middle. The CDR3 sequence is 14 residues long. In germline, CDR1 is LGHDT, CDR2 YNNKEL (reference sequence). The CDR3 nucleotides are TGTGCCAGCAGCCGACGCGAGGAGGTGGAGACCCAGTACTTC. It codes for CASSRREEVETQYF.

The chain combines TRBV28 with TRBJ2-3, with TRBD2 matching over 8 bases. Germline V gene data show CDR1 as MDHEN and CDR2 as SYDVKM. The CDR3 sequence is 18 residues long. Losses at the gene ends were 3 bases for V and 6 bases for J; bases not matched to a gene: 17. CDR3 in DNA: TGTGCCAGCAGTTTGTCGCCGGGACTAGGGTCACAATTGGATACGCAGTATTTT. As protein: CASSLSPGLGSQLDTQYF.

The rearrangement links TRBV30 to TRBJ1-6; TRBD1 matches at 9 bases. CDR1 GTSNPN and CDR2 SVGIG come from the germline V gene (reference sequence). V shed 3 bases and J 9 bases; nucleotides not matched to a gene: 6. The CDR3 sequence is 14 residues long. This CDR3 is CAWSRDRARSPLHF. The DNA of the CDR3 is TGTGCCTGGAGCAGGGACAGGGCGCGTTCACCCCTCCACTTT.

The chain combines TRBV3-1 (or the pseudogene TRBV3-2) with TRBJ1-6; tentative D call: TRBD1 (6 bases). CDR3 length: 16 residues. V gave up 0 bases and J gave up 9 bases, with 15 bases separating them. Germline CDR1 is LGHDT and CDR2 is YNNKEL (reference sequence). CDR3 residues: CASSQDWGGLSSPLHF. CDR3 bases: TGTGCCAGCAGCCAAGATTGGGGGGGGCTCAGTTCACCCCTCCACTTT.

The V and J genes are TRBV21-1 and TRBJ1-2; the D segment call TRBD1 is taken from the table without a DNA check. TRBV21-1 is a listed pseudogene. The CDR3 length is 17 residues. CDR3 sequence reads: CASSKDLGQGVNYGYTF. In nucleotides, the CDR3 is TGTGCCAGCAGCAAAGACCTAGGACAGGGGGTGAACTATGGCTACACCTTC.

A few counts support this clone. The chain recombines TRBV28 with TRBJ2-3, with D perhaps matching TRBD2 (6 bases). Trimming removed 1 base at V and 2 bases at J, with 19 bases between. The CDR3 spans 18 residues. Germline V gene data show CDR1 as MDHEN and CDR2 as SYDVKM. CDR3: CASSLSGGLGQLTDTQYF. The CDR3 DNA sequence: TGTGCCAGCAGTTTATCAGGAGGGTTGGGCCAGCTCACAGATACGCAGTATTTT.

The chain couples TRBV27 to TRBJ1-6, with D maybe TRBD1 (6 bases). This CDR3 has 12 residues. Germline lookup yields CDR1 MNHEY and CDR2 SMNVEV (reference sequence). V was clipped by 2 bases and J by 12 bases, with 8 bases between them. The CDR3 loop is CASSLPTGPLHF. In nucleotides, the CDR3 is TGTGCCAGCAGTTTACCGACAGGACCCCTCCACTTT.

This sequence joins TRBV7-6 and TRBJ2-5; 11 bases agree with TRBD2. This CDR3 spans 16 amino acids. Per germline, CDR1 SGHVS and CDR2 FNYEAQ. V shed 5 bases and J 2 bases; nucleotides not matched to a gene: 7. The CDR3 DNA reads TGTGCCAGCAGCCAAGGGACTAGCGGAACACAAGAGACCCAGTACTTC. Its translation: CASSQGTSGTQETQYF.